This TCR beta chain was profiled in a study of glioma-infiltrating T cells. Amplification of TCR alpha and beta CDR3 regions from RNA used iRepertoire nested multiplex PCR. TCRdb called the multiplex PCR reads again in MiXCR, with one record for every CDR3 protein. The table lists 160,000 or so distinct CDR3 sequences, about 40% of them singletons. With regard to this clonotype: Antigen: not known.

Study results and limitations: Tissue-blood divergence was below expectation in non-neoplastic patients, above in gliomas. CDR3 overlap between tissue and blood was very small.

The ends lost 3 bases at V and 11 bases at J; junction bases unmatched: 7. Germline assignment: CDR1 SGHKS and CDR2 YYEKEE (reference sequence). The CDR3 sequence is 13 residues long. The sample taken for sequencing was glioma tissue, nonneoplastic brain tissue, or PBMCs (not recorded which). The TCR was taken from a human donor with low-grade glioma or glioblastoma, undergoing nonglioma brain surgery, or in good health (not recorded which). This chain links TRBV5-5 with TRBJ1-1; 10 bases line up with TRBD1. The CDR3 loop is CASSWGQGRNAFF. The CDR3 nucleotides read TGTGCCAGCAGCTGGGGACAGGGGAGGAATGCTTTCTTT.